This T cell receptor beta chain emerged from a study of shared clonotypes between healthy human individuals. Data came from immunoSEQ multiplex PCR; TCRdb stores just in-frame clones and leaves some out. The data show around 2.1 million clones, approximately 94% seen once. Naivety among CD8 cells was defined by CD45RO negativity and positive CCR7 selection, thereby excluding terminally differentiated effector memory CD45RA+ cells. General observations from the study: Even with large depth, rarefaction showed that sorted-subset sequencing was incomplete. It was the non-shared clonotypes that had lower generation probabilities than clonotypes shared by all four donors. Larger richness was generally estimated for naive than memory subsets. Having only a few donors restricted how much genetic and exposure-history diversity was captured.

The CDR3 extends over 15 amino acids. The germline gives CDR1 WNHNN, CDR2 SYGVQD (reference sequence). V was cut by 2 bases and J by 6 bases, with 15 bases left in between. In the case of this clone: The antigen remains undetermined.

The specimen was naive CD8+ T cells from PBMCs. This clonotype was sampled from a man aged 18 to 30 in good health. Some clones in this sample may be carry-over from other donors' samples. The V and J genes are TRBV10-1 and TRBJ2-3; no clear D gene. The CDR3: CASSEGDGPEDTQYF. CDR3 coding DNA: TGCGCCAGCAGTGAGGGAGACGGTCCCGAGGATACGCAGTATTTT.